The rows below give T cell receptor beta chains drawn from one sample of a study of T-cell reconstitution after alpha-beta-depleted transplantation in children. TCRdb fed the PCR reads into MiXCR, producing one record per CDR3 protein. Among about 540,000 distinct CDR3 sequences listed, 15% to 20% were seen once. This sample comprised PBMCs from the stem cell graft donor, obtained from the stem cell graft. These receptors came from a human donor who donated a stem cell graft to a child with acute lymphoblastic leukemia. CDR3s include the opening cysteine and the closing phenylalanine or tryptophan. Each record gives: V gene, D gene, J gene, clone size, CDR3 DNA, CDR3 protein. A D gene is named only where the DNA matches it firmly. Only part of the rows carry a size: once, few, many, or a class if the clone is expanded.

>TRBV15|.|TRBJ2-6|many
TGTGCCACCAGCAGAGTTCTGGGAACCGGGGCCAACGTCCTGACTTTC
CATSRVLGTGANVLTF
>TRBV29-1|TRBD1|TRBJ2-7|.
TGCAGCACCACAGGGGTCCGGGGCGAGCAGTACTTC
CSTTGVRGEQYF
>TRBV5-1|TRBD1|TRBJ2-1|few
TGCGCCAGCAGCAGTGGGGACAGGGTAGATGAGCAGTTCTTC
CASSSGDRVDEQFF
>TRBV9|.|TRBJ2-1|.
TGTGCCAGCAGCGTAATGGGCGGGAATTACAATGAGCAGTTCTTC
CASSVMGGNYNEQFF
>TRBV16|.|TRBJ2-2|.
TGTGCCAGCAGCCAATCTGGGTCCGGGGAGCTGTTTTTT
CASSQSGSGELFF
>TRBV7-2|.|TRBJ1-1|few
TGTGCCAGCAGCCGGGAGGGCGGTAACACTGAAGCTTTCTTT
CASSREGGNTEAFF
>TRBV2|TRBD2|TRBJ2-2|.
TGTGCCAGCACCGCGGGGGGCGGCGGGGAGCTGTTTTTT
CASTAGGGGELFF
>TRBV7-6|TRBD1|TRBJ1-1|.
TGTGCCAGCAGCGACCAGGGGGCCGGGACTGAAGCTTTCTTT
CASSDQGAGTEAFF
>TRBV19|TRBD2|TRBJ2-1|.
TGTGCCAGTAGTATTCTAGCGGGAGAGTACAATGAGCAGTTCTTC
CASSILAGEYNEQFF
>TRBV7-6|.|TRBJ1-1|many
TGTGCCAGCAGTTTGCAGGGGTACACTGAAGCTTTCTTT
CASSLQGYTEAFF
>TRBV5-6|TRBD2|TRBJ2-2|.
TGTGCCAGCAGCCGAAGCGGGAGTAGGAACACCGGGGAGCTGTTTTTT
CASSRSGSRNTGELFF
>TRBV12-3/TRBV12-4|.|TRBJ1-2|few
TGTGCCAGCAGTTTATTCGGGAATGGCTACACCTTC
CASSLFGNGYTF
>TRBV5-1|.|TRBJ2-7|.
TGCGCCAGCAGCTTGGACCGGATGTCAGGGAAATACGAGCAGTACTTC
CASSLDRMSGKYEQYF
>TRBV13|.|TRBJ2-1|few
TGTGCCAGCAGCCCACGGACCATTCTAGACAATGAGCAGTTCTTC
CASSPRTILDNEQFF
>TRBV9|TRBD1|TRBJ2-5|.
TGTGCCAGCAGCGTGGGACAGGGGGCCTACCAAGAGACCCAGTACTTC
CASSVGQGAYQETQYF
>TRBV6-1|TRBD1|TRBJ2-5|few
TGTGCCAGCAGTGAGCAGTCAGGGGGACAAGAGACCCAGTACTTC
CASSEQSGGQETQYF
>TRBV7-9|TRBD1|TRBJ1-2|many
TGTGCCAGCAGCCCGACAGGGGATGGCTACACCTTC
CASSPTGDGYTF
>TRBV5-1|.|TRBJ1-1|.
TGCGCCAGCAGCTTCATGATCCAGAACACTGAAGCTTTCTTT
CASSFMIQNTEAFF
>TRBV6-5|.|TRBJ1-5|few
TGTGCCAGCAGCTTCTCCTGGACGGATAGCAATCAGCCCCAGCATTTT
CASSFSWTDSNQPQHF
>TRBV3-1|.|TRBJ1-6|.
TGTGCCAGCAGCCAAGACAACCGGGGGAACCTCCACTTT
CASSQDNRGNLHF
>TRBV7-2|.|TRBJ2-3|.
TGTGCCAGCAGCTTAAGACGAGGTACGCAGTATTTT
CASSLRRGTQYF
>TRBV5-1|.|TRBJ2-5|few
TGCGCCAGCAGCCCAGGGGACAAGGGAGGAGAGACCCAGTACTTC
CASSPGDKGGETQYF
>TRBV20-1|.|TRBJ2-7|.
TGCAGTGCTAGAGATGCAATCAGAATGCTACGCTACGAGCAGTACTTC
CSARDAIRMLRYEQYF
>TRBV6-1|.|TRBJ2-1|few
TGTGCCAGGGAGGTGTTACCCTACAATGAGCAGTTCTTC
CAREVLPYNEQFF
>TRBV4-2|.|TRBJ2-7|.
TGTGCCAGCAGCCAAGATCTTAGGGGACCTAACTACGAGCAGTACTTC
CASSQDLRGPNYEQYF
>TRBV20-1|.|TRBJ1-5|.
TGCAGTGCTTTTAGCAATCAGCCCCAGCATTTT
CSAFSNQPQHF
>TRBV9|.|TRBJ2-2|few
TGTGCCAGCACCCTAGCTGGGACGGGGGCCGGGGAGCTGTTTTTT
CASTLAGTGAGELFF
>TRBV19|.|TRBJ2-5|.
TGTGCCAGTAGTAACAGACAGGTTACAGGAGAGACCCAGTACTTC
CASSNRQVTGETQYF
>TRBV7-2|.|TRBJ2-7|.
TGTGCCAGCAGCTTAGGCGGACTGGGCTCCTACGAGCAGTACTTC
CASSLGGLGSYEQYF
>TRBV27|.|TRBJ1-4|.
TGTGCCAGCAGTTACGGGTCAGGGTTTACTGAAAAACTGTTTTTT
CASSYGSGFTEKLFF
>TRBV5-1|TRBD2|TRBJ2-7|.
TGCGCCAGCAACTCTCTGGGGGGGGAGCAGTACTTC
CASNSLGGEQYF
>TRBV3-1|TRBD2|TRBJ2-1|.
TGTGCCAGCAGCCAGGGATTTACGTCGGGAGGGCCAAGAGAGCAGTTCTTC
CASSQGFTSGGPREQFF
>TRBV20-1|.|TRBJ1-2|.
TGCAGTGCTAGAGATCCTTGGGGGGCACAGGGTCCTGTCGCCTATGGCTACACCTTC
CSARDPWGAQGPVAYGYTF
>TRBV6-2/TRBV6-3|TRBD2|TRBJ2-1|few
TGTGCCAGCAGTCCCTCTTTAAGCGAGGGAGGGACTAGCGGGAGGGCCTCCAATGAGCAGTTCTTC
CASSPSLSEGGTSGRASNEQFF
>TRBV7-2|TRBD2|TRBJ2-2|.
TGTGCCAGCAGCTTAATCGGGGGGGACACCGGGGAGCTGTTTTTT
CASSLIGGDTGELFF
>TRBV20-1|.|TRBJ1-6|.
TGCAGTGCTAGTCTCGGTCTCGGGGGGTCACCCCTCCACTTT
CSASLGLGGSPLHF
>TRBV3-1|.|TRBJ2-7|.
TGTGCCAGCAGCCAAGAAGGACAGCCCTACGAGCAGTACTTC
CASSQEGQPYEQYF
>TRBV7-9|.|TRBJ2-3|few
TGTGCCAGCAGCCCTTCGCTCGGCACAGATACGCAGTATTTT
CASSPSLGTDTQYF
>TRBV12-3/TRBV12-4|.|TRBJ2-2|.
TGTGCCAGCAGTTTAACCAGGGTGGGCACCGGGGAGCTGTTTTTT
CASSLTRVGTGELFF
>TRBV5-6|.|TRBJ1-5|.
TGTGCCAGCAGCTTGGGGGCAGTCGGGCAGCCCCAGCATTTT
CASSLGAVGQPQHF
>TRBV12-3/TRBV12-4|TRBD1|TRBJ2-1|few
TGTGCCAGCAGTTTGAGGACAGGGGGCAGCTACAATGAGCAGTTCTTC
CASSLRTGGSYNEQFF
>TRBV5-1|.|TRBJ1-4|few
TGCGCCAGCAGCTCCGTCGCAACTAATGAAAAACTGTTTTTT
CASSSVATNEKLFF
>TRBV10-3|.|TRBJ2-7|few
TGTGCCATCAGTGAGTTCGGGGAAACCTACGAGCAGTACTTC
CAISEFGETYEQYF
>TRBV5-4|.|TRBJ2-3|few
TGTGCCAGCAGCTTGGAACGAGCGAGCACTAGCACAGATACGCAGTATTTT
CASSLERASTSTDTQYF
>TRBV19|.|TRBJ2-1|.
TGTGCCAGTAGTGCTAACGGGAGAAATGAGCAGTTCTTC
CASSANGRNEQFF
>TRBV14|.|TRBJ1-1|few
TGTGCCAGCAGCCAACTCTGGCACAGCCCAAACAGGGTAAGGGACACTGAAGCTTTCTTT
CASSQLWHSPNRVRDTEAFF
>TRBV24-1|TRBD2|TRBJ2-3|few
TGTGCCACCAGTGATTACCGACTAGCTAGCACAGATACGCAGTATTTT
CATSDYRLASTDTQYF
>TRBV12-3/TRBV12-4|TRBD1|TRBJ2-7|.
TGTGCCAGCAGCCCCCAAGGGACAGGGGATTACGAGCAGTACTTC
CASSPQGTGDYEQYF
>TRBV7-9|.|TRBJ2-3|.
TGTGCCAGCAGCTTACGTACGCTAGCTCCCACAGATACGCAGTATTTT
CASSLRTLAPTDTQYF
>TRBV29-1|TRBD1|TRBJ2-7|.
TGCAGCGTGCGGACCGGGACAGGGTCCTACGAGCAGTACTTC
CSVRTGTGSYEQYF
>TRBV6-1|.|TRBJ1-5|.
TGTGCCAGCAGTCCCCCCTCAGGGTGGCCCCAGCATTTT
CASSPPSGWPQHF
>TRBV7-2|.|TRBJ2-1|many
TGTGCCAGCAGGGGGATGCTAAATGAGCAGTTCTTC
CASRGMLNEQFF
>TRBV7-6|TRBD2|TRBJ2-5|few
TGTGCCAGCAGCACTGGACTAGTCGGGGAGACCCAGTACTTC
CASSTGLVGETQYF
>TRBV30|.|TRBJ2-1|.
TGTGCCTGGAGTGTGCGGTTCTACAATGAGCAGTTCTTC
CAWSVRFYNEQFF